This is a list of T cell receptor beta chains from one sample in a study of patients and donors after allogeneic stem cell transplantation. One entry per CDR3 protein results from TCRdb running MiXCR on the RT-PCR reads. The sample lists about 70,000 distinct CDR3 sequences, approximately 25% occurring once. The sequencing input was blood, either unsorted or a sorted T cell fraction (not recorded which). These receptors originate from a human donor who was either an allogeneic HSCT recipient or a stem cell or donor lymphocyte infusion donor (not recorded which). It is not recorded whose cells these are; they may come from a transplant donor. CDR3s leave out the opening cysteine and the closing phenylalanine or tryptophan. The order of the fields is V gene, CDR3 protein.

V gene: TRBV5-1; CDR3 protein: ASSPPGPSYT
V gene: TRBV5-5; CDR3 protein: ASSKQNYGYT
V gene: TRBV7-2; CDR3 protein: ASSLAGGDEQF
V gene: TRBV20-1; CDR3 protein: SGSGTNEKLF
V gene: TRBV5-1; CDR3 protein: ASSLVLNEKLF
V gene: TRBV29-1; CDR3 protein: SVEDRGQNTGELF
V gene: TRBV5-1; CDR3 protein: ASSWEVAGANEQF
V gene: TRBV7-9; CDR3 protein: ASSLPRGVGNTEAF
V gene: TRBV12-3/TRBV12-4; CDR3 protein: ASSLAESWRGVNEKLF
V gene: TRBV5-1; CDR3 protein: ASSVTGTRTYEQY
V gene: TRBV24-1; CDR3 protein: ATSDGGDDGYT
V gene: TRBV5-6; CDR3 protein: ASSIEVGYEQY
V gene: TRBV7-3; CDR3 protein: ASSLIGGGSVDTQY
V gene: TRBV6-2/TRBV6-3; CDR3 protein: ASIWAGAGDMNTEAF
V gene: TRBV20-1; CDR3 protein: SATSVPWANQPQH
V gene: TRBV11-3; CDR3 protein: ASSLGLFTNTGELF
V gene: TRBV12-3/TRBV12-4; CDR3 protein: ASSLLPGGGATGELF
V gene: TRBV3-1; CDR3 protein: ASSQVTGTYEQY
V gene: TRBV7-9; CDR3 protein: ASSLALGSEQY
V gene: TRBV9; CDR3 protein: ASSVEGSQPQH
V gene: TRBV2; CDR3 protein: ASSAFAGGLGNIQY
V gene: TRBV10-2; CDR3 protein: ASRSGTRRDTQY
V gene: TRBV7-6; CDR3 protein: ASSLWTGDRANSPLH
V gene: TRBV11-2; CDR3 protein: ASSFWTSGRAPGELF
V gene: TRBV5-1; CDR3 protein: ASSLERSSNEQF
V gene: TRBV29-1; CDR3 protein: SVSDRVYGYT
V gene: TRBV20-1; CDR3 protein: SADLPGEGYEQY
V gene: TRBV7-6; CDR3 protein: ASSFGRSGGAGDTQY
V gene: TRBV4-3; CDR3 protein: ASSQEVLAGSQF
V gene: TRBV28; CDR3 protein: ASSLDRGGETQY
V gene: TRBV20-1; CDR3 protein: SAKLAGGYEQY
V gene: TRBV5-1; CDR3 protein: ASSFRDEPYEQY
V gene: TRBV5-1; CDR3 protein: ASSLMPSGTPYGYT
V gene: TRBV5-1; CDR3 protein: ASSLGGRTEAF
V gene: TRBV9; CDR3 protein: ASSALLVADNEQF
V gene: TRBV10-3; CDR3 protein: AISDPSSVTDTQY
V gene: TRBV30; CDR3 protein: AWVAGVGLQETQY
V gene: TRBV7-2; CDR3 protein: ASSLVVKNTEAF
V gene: TRBV7-3; CDR3 protein: ASSLTLPPTNEQF
V gene: TRBV29-1; CDR3 protein: SVEASGYNEQF
V gene: TRBV20-1; CDR3 protein: SAASGGRNEQF
V gene: TRBV29-1; CDR3 protein: SVVGQGSTEAF
V gene: TRBV7-8; CDR3 protein: ASSLSGHLMNTEAF
V gene: TRBV7-3; CDR3 protein: ASSLARGSGNTIY
V gene: TRBV7-7; CDR3 protein: ASSLDSGSGVGEQY
V gene: TRBV27; CDR3 protein: ASSLSRNTEAF
V gene: TRBV7-9; CDR3 protein: ASSLVGDRSPLH
V gene: TRBV7-2; CDR3 protein: ASSLDGQPQH
V gene: TRBV7-9; CDR3 protein: ASSLMWCTDTQY
V gene: TRBV20-1; CDR3 protein: SARASVMYGYT
V gene: TRBV18; CDR3 protein: ASSPPVAGGAGELF
V gene: TRBV11-2; CDR3 protein: ASTDFPKETVEKLF
V gene: TRBV7-9; CDR3 protein: ASSPSADYEQY
V gene: TRBV5-1; CDR3 protein: ASSLDSLIAEAF
V gene: TRBV5-8; CDR3 protein: ASSLFSLQETQY
V gene: TRBV28; CDR3 protein: ASSFGYATWTESSYEQY